The T cell receptor beta chain described here comes from a study of blood T cell repertoires in COVID-19. In the study overall: The study drew acute and convalescent COVID-19 samples from the United States, Italy and Spain. The analysed material was cDNA or gDNA that came from T cells, B-cell-depleted T cells, or PBMCs.

The repertoire was sequenced with immunoSEQ multiplex PCR; TCRdb's copy has only in-frame clones and lacks some. The sample lists around 500,000 clones, roughly 88% occurring once. With 4 bases clipped from V and 4 bases from J, the junction kept 5 bases outside the gene matches. CDR1 SGHTA and CDR2 FQGNSA come from the germline V gene. This CDR3 region has 15 residues. This TCR came from a human donor in a cohort sampled during active COVID-19. Sequencing was done on a sample of peripheral blood. J is TRBJ2-3 and V is TRBV7-2; 10 bases line up with TRBD1. The CDR3 is CASSYAGTGADTQYF. The CDR3 nucleotides are TGTGCCAGCAGCTACGCCGGGACAGGGGCAGATACGCAGTATTTT.